What follows describes a single T cell receptor (beta chain). Its antigen is unknown. The record has no base qualities; no much larger clone is one base away. The trial excluded patients who had a history of autoimmune disease or who were on systemic immunosuppression. In every dose cohort, peripheral blood was drawn for TCR sequencing at baseline, cycle 4 day 1, and cycle 7 day 1. The samples were drawn from a first-in-human, open-label, multicenter phase I dose-escalation trial of ivuxolimab. Adults with locally advanced or metastatic head and neck squamous cell, hepatocellular, melanoma or renal cell carcinoma were enrolled in the trial. Before TCR sequencing, CD4+ and CD8+ T cells were separately sorted from peripheral blood. The data belong to a study of OX40 agonist ivuxolimab in advanced cancers. About the investigation overall: The costimulatory receptor OX40 (CD134) was targeted by ivuxolimab, a fully human IgG2 agonistic monoclonal antibody. The paper reports the monotherapy dose-escalation portion (N of about 50 patients) of the phase I ivuxolimab trial. Intravenous ivuxolimab was administered to patients every 2 weeks at six dose levels: 0.01, 0.1, 0.3, 1.5, 3 and 10 mg/kg. Patients were allowed to have had prior anti-PD-1, anti-PD-L1 or anti-CTLA-4 therapy, and about 40% of the dose-escalation patients had been treated with checkpoint inhibitors. The purpose of peripheral TCRbeta sequencing was to test whether ivuxolimab changed TCR sequence diversity and led to clonal T-cell expansion. Among the roughly 50 dose-escalation patients, roughly 20 had hepatocellular carcinoma, 15 or so melanoma, 9 renal cell carcinoma and 9 head and neck cancer. The dose-escalation cohort was 82.7% male with a mean age of about 60 years, ranging from about 20 to 85. Partial responses occurred in three dose-escalation patients: two with cutaneous melanoma and one with hepatocellular carcinoma. What the research found in general, with its limitations: The antigen specificity of the peripheral T cells that underwent clonal expansion was not determined. Clonal expansion of both CD4+ and CD8+ blood T cells was observed from baseline to week 6 at doses 0.1 to 3.0 mg/kg. In partial responders in the 0.1-3.0 mg/kg groups, normalized peripheral clonal expansion was found to be among the lowest, especially among CD8+ T cells. Low levels of normalized T-cell clonal expansion were also seen in some patients who did not respond. After ivuxolimab, CD8+ T cells had more expanded clones than CD4+ T cells on average.

Trimming removed 3 bases from V and 7 bases from J; the gene matches leave 11 bases unexplained. From cysteine to phenylalanine, the CDR3 is 16 amino acids long. Just CDR3 DNA is preserved here, 48 bases in frame from base 1. From a lookup of the germline V gene, CDR1 and CDR2 are SNHLY and FYNNEI. Genomic DNA was extracted from sorted cells for sequencing of the TCRbeta CDR3 region. The immunoSEQ Assay was used to sequence the TCRbeta CDR3 regions. Entries here come from immuneACCESS through TCRdb and include only in-frame sequences with V and J called. Some clones fail to appear in such tables; in the studies checked, an unresolved V gene covers under half of the shortfall, and the cause of the remainder is unknown. A total of 98,000 or so clones appear in this sample, approximately 90% of them only once. The biggest ten clones account for about 0.82% of the sample.

This sequence uses TRBV2 and TRBJ2-1; 8 middle bases align to TRBD2. The starting material was CD4+ or CD8+ T cells sorted from blood, obtained in a trial of the OX40 agonist ivuxolimab. This clonotype was sampled from an adult with an advanced solid tumor such as melanoma, head and neck, liver or kidney cancer. The nucleotides read TGTGCCAGCAGTGAGGAAGTAGCGGGGCTTGGAAATGAGCAGTTCTTC. Its amino acids are CASSEEVAGLGNEQFF.